This TCR beta chain was captured by sequencing in a study of T-cell reconstitution after alpha-beta-depleted transplantation in children. TCRbeta library preparation incorporated unique molecular identifiers. TCRdb recomputed calls from the PCR reads with MiXCR, one row per CDR3 protein. The repertoire holds fewer than 500,000 distinct CDR3 sequences, roughly 43% seen once, with around a quarter in the top ten. Concerning this clonotype itself: Its antigen is not known.

V was clipped by 5 bases and J by 6 bases, with 18 bases between them. The CDR3 totals 14 residues. The germline CDR1 and CDR2 sequences are DFQATT and SNEGSKA (reference sequence). Study outcomes and limitations: Elevated TCRbeta diversity at day 60 was traced, in some patients, to surviving recipient T cells and thymic progenitors. It was newly produced T cells that mostly accounted for T-cell counts and diversity one year after transplant. Reportedly, roughly two months post-transplant, alpha-beta T cells arose from several hundred expanded graft clones.

The receptor's source is a girl aged 2 to 10 with aplastic anemia, due to receive a stem cell transplant. This chain connects TRBV20-1 to TRBJ2-3; D is perhaps TRBD1 (6 bases). The sequenced sample was PBMCs, obtained before TCRalphabeta/CD19-depleted stem cell transplant. This CDR3 reads CSALGGRPQDTQYF. CDR3 sequence (DNA): TGCAGTGCTCTTGGGGGCAGGCCACAGGATACGCAGTATTTT.